This T cell receptor beta chain originates from a study of blood T cell repertoires in COVID-19. Study details: COVID-19 samples from acute and convalescent phases originated in the United States, Italy and Spain. T cells, B-cell-depleted T cells, or PBMCs provided the cDNA or gDNA that served as material.

Germline values: CDR1 MNHEY, CDR2 SVGAGI. Between the trimmed V and J ends, which lost 3 bases and 5 bases, there was a span of 13 bases. CDR3 size: 15 residues. Authors' data handling: How many nucleated cells were present was estimated from reference gene primer amplification. Sequenced by immunoSEQ multiplex PCR; TCRdb stores in-frame clones only, minus some. The V and J calls and clone size come from that table; D and trimming were worked out from the DNA. The sample lists fewer than 500,000 clones; around 89% were seen once. The source is a woman in her twenties or thirties with acute or convalescent COVID-19. The sequencing input was peripheral blood. This sequence joins TRBV6-5 and TRBJ1-4, with D possibly TRBD1 on 6 matching bases. CDR3 sequence: CASSYSGAKNEKLFF. The CDR3 DNA reads as TGTGCCAGCAGTTATTCAGGGGCGAAGAATGAAAAACTGTTTTTT.